This T cell receptor (beta chain) was captured in a study of cytomegalovirus exposure and HLA in healthy donors. The PCR contained 60 Vbeta and 13 Jbeta primers. Produced via immunoSEQ multiplex PCR; TCRdb's table is partial and in-frame only. In the table there are 150,000 to 200,000 clones, roughly 87% of which are singletons. As to this clone: Its cognate antigen is unknown.

Notes on the study in general: It was shown in a later analysis that HLA-associated TCR beta chains were more clonally expanded than other, equally common chains. Upon later analysis, TCR association rates were observed to vary by HLA locus, being highest for DRB1 and lowest for HLA-C.

The CDR3 length is 14 residues. Germline V CDR1 and CDR2: ENHRY, SYGVKD. J lost 0 bases, V lost 10 bases, and 3 bases had no gene match. This TCR was recovered from a boy aged 2 to 10 in good health and CMV-seronegative. What was sequenced was PBMCs. V and J are TRBV10-3 and TRBJ2-5, with TRBD2 identical over 12 bases. CDR3 nucleotides: TGTGCCACACGACTAGCGGGGGACCAAGAGACCCAGTACTTC. Translation gives CATRLAGDQETQYF.